This passage covers 17 T cell receptor beta chains from one sample sequenced in a study of cytomegalovirus exposure and HLA in healthy donors (dated by TCRdb to the late 2010s). Library construction relied on the immunoSEQ multiplex PCR assay. A mixture of 60 forward primers for TCR Vbeta segments and 13 reverse primers for TCR Jbeta segments was used in the multiplex PCR. Entries here come from immuneACCESS through TCRdb and include only in-frame sequences with V and J called. Some clones fail to appear in such tables; in the studies checked, an unresolved V gene covers under half of the shortfall, and the cause of the remainder is unknown. The sample table holds 150,000 to 200,000 clones, of which about 82% were seen once. The leading ten clones occupy 0.6% to 0.95% of the sample. The sequencing input was PBMCs. These receptors were obtained from a female donor in good health and CMV-seronegative.

This clone was detected only once. The CDR3 region has the DNA TGTGCCAGCAGTGAAGACGAGGGATTTAATTCACCCCTCCACTTT. Amino acid sequence: CASSEDEGFNSPLHF. The rearrangement joins TRBV6-1 to TRBJ1-6; D remains unclear. Deletions cut 1 base from V and 6 bases from J, with 10 bases between. The CDR3 length is 15 residues. The germline V gene encodes CDR1 MNHNS and CDR2 SASEGT.

V is TRBV2 and J is TRBJ1-3, with 11 bases aligning to TRBD1. The CDR3 runs to 17 residues. The J segment lost 0 bases and the V segment lost 5 bases, leaving 6 bases of the junction unmatched. CDR1 is SNHLY, CDR2 FYNNEI, per germline. The CDR3 region has the DNA TGTGCCAGCAGTCCTTTGGGACAGGGGGTCTCTGGAAACACCATATATTTT. Translated, it gives CASSPLGQGVSGNTIYF.

This clone was seen a few times. The rearrangement uses TRBV6-6 and TRBJ1-4; D is ambiguous. Per germline, CDR1 MNHNY and CDR2 SVGAGI (reference sequence). This CDR3 spans 11 amino acids. V lost 5 bases and J 8 bases, leaving 6 bases between the germline ends. CDR3 nucleotide sequence: TGTGCCAGCAGTCTCGGGGAAAAACTGTTTTTT. This translates into CASSLGEKLFF.

The chain links TRBV9 to TRBJ2-4; D is possibly TRBD2 (7 bases). Germline loops: CDR1 SGDLS, CDR2 YYNGEE. Between the trimmed V and J ends, which lost 4 bases and 4 bases, there was a span of 15 bases. This CDR3 region has 15 residues. CDR3 region: CASSPRGEGKNIQYF. In DNA form, the CDR3 reads TGTGCCAGCAGCCCGAGGGGGGAGGGTAAAAACATTCAGTACTTC.

The J gene is TRBJ1-5, the V gene TRBV28; 8 bases fit TRBD1. V gave up 6 bases and J gave up 4 bases; unmatched junction bases: 14. Germline V lookup: CDR1 MDHEN, CDR2 SYDVKM. The CDR3 covers 17 residues. In DNA, the CDR3 is TGTGCCAGCAGACCCAACCCAGGGGGCAGAGGGAATCAGCCCCAGCATTTT. Residues: CASRPNPGGRGNQPQHF.

This sequence joins TRBV25-1 and TRBJ2-2, with D possibly being TRBD1 (5 bases). V lost 2 bases and J lost 1, with 17 bases in between. The CDR3 runs to 18 residues. Germline values: CDR1 MGHDK, CDR2 SYGVNS. The CDR3 nucleotides read TGTGCCAGCAGTGAACAAATGGGGCGGCAGGAGAACACCGGGGAGCTGTTTTTT. This encodes CASSEQMGRQENTGELFF.

This clone was counted a single time. Germline is not matched at one junction end, which may reflect a read error. The V and J genes are TRBV25-1 and TRBJ2-6; perhaps TRBD2 as D (6 bases). Germline lookup yields CDR1 MGHDK and CDR2 SYGVNS. CDR3 size: 17 residues. In DNA form, the CDR3 reads TGTGCCAGCAGTGAAGCGCGGGGAAGCTCTGGGGCCAACGGCCTGACTTTC. It specifies CASSEARGSSGANGLTF.

The V and J genes are TRBV29-1 and TRBJ1-5, with a possible D match to TRBD1 (5 bases). The germline V gene encodes CDR1 SQVTM and CDR2 ANQGSEA. The length of the CDR3 is 15 residues. With 1 base removed from V and 4 bases from J, the gap between germline ends came to 14 bases. In DNA, the CDR3 is TGCAGCGTTGAAGTTGGCAGGGCTGATAATCAGCCCCAGCATTTT. This translates into CSVEVGRADNQPQHF.

The V call is TRBV7-9, the J call TRBJ1-4; TRBD1 might be the D (5 bases). V was cut by 3 bases and J by 7 bases, with 12 bases left in between. Germline V gene data show CDR1 as SEHNR and CDR2 as FQNEAQ (reference sequence). The CDR3 is 14 amino acids. CDR3 region: CASSFETDAEKLFF. CDR3 nucleotides: TGTGCCAGCAGCTTTGAGACAGACGCTGAAAAACTGTTTTTT.

In its sample, this clone was seen a few times. The chain uses TRBV20-1 and TRBJ2-5; D not certain. Looked up from germline, CDR1 is DFQATT and CDR2 is SNEGSKA (reference sequence). The CDR3 contains 11 residues. With 3 bases removed from V and 4 bases from J, the gap between germline ends came to 6 bases. The CDR3: CSASELETQYF. In nucleotides, the CDR3 is TGCAGTGCTAGTGAACTAGAGACCCAGTACTTC.

The rearrangement links TRBV29-1 to TRBJ2-1; D is undetermined. The length of the CDR3 is 12 residues. V lost 3 bases and J 6 bases, leaving 9 bases between the germline ends. Germline assignment: CDR1 SQVTM and CDR2 ANQGSEA. The CDR3 loop is CSVDEVGNEQFF. The CDR3 DNA follows: TGCAGCGTTGACGAGGTGGGCAATGAGCAGTTCTTC.

This clone was detected once. The rearrangement joins TRBV7-8 to TRBJ1-2, with no clear D. V lost 5 bases and J 7 bases, leaving 14 bases between the germline ends. Germline values: CDR1 SGHVS, CDR2 FQNEAQ. The CDR3 has 13 amino acids. The CDR3, as DNA: TGTGCCAGCAGCATCCCCACGGGGTTTGGCTACACCTTC. This translates into CASSIPTGFGYTF.

CDR3 sequence: CASSLAQSHPSTDTQYF. The CDR3, as DNA: TGTGCCAGCAGCTTAGCGCAGTCACACCCTAGCACAGATACGCAGTATTTT. This chain connects TRBV7-8 to TRBJ2-3; no definite D call. Germline V gene lookup returns CDR1 SGHVS and CDR2 FQNEAQ. The V end was cut by 0 bases, the J end by 0 bases, with 13 bases between. This CDR3 has 17 amino acids.

This clone was observed a handful of times. This chain joins TRBV28 and TRBJ1-2; 7 bases map to TRBD1. Germline V lookup: CDR1 MDHEN, CDR2 SYDVKM. The CDR3 has 13 amino acids. J was trimmed by 7 bases and V by 6 bases; bases with no gene match: 8. The CDR3 reads CASSNRGSTGYTF. The CDR3 coding sequence is TGTGCCAGCAGCAACAGGGGTTCGACTGGCTACACCTTC.

The chain carries TRBV25-1 and TRBJ2-7; 7 bases match TRBD2. From germline, CDR1 is MGHDK and CDR2 SYGVNS. After removal of 1 base from V and 2 bases from J, the junction contained 5 bases not matched to a gene. This CDR3 contains 15 residues. CDR3 sequence: CASSESSGAAYEQYF. CDR3 coding DNA: TGTGCCAGCAGTGAATCCAGCGGGGCGGCCTACGAGCAGTACTTC.

This chain links TRBV18 with TRBJ1-1; D uncertain. Germline CDR1 reads KGHSH; CDR2 reads LQKENI. The ends were cut back, 2 bases at V and 5 bases at J, with 12 bases in the middle. The CDR3 runs to 14 residues. The DNA of the CDR3 is TGTGCCAGCTCACCAGGTACAGTACGAACTGAAGCTTTCTTT. This encodes CASSPGTVRTEAFF.

This clone was counted between two and nine times. The chain couples TRBV28 to TRBJ1-1; D perhaps matches TRBD1 (5 bases). Trimming removed 3 bases from V and 0 bases from J, with 8 bases in between. Germline V gives CDR1 MDHEN, CDR2 SYDVKM. CDR3 length: 14 amino acids. CDR3 in DNA: TGTGCCAGCAGTTTGGGGGGGATGAACACTGAAGCTTTCTTT. It is translated as CASSLGGMNTEAFF. Full variable domain (rest looked up from reference TRBV28 and TRBJ1-1): DVKVTQSSRYLVKRTGEKVFLECVQDMDHENMFWYRQDPGLGLRLIYFSYDVKMKEKGDIPEGYSVSREKKERFSLILESASTNQTSMYLCASSLGGMNTEAFFGQGTRLTVV.